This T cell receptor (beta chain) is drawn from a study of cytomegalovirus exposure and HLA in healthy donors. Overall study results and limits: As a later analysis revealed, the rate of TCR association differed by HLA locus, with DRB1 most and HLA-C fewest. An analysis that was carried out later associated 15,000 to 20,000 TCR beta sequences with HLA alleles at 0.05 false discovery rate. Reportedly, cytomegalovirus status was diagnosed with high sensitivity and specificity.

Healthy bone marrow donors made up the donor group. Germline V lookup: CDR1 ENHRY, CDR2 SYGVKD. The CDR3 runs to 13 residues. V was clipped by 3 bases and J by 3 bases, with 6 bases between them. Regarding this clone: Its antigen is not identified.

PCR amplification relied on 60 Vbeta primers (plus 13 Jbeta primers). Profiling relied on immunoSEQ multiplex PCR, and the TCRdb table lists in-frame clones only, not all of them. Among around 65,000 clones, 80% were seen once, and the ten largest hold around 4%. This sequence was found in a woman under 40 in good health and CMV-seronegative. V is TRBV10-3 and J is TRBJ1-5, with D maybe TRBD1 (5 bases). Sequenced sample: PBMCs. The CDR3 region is CAISDRANQPQHF. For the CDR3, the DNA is TGTGCCATCAGTGACAGGGCCAATCAGCCCCAGCATTTT.